The clone carrying this T cell receptor beta chain came up many times. The antigen remains unidentified. A junction end diverges from the germline sequence, so it may reflect a read error. From germline, CDR1 is SEHNR and CDR2 FQNEAQ (reference sequence). The CDR3 is made up of 14 amino acids. TCRdb re-called the 5' RACE reads with MiXCR, one entry per CDR3 protein. The sample lists more than 1.5 million distinct CDR3 sequences; under 35% were seen once. The entry originates in a study of identical twins. Study-level points and caveats: Cross-sectional statistics underpinned the conclusions; the same donors were not followed. Fewer insertions were carried by abundant cord blood beta clonotypes, but none was seen in memory repertoires. Invariant populations such as MAIT and iNKT cells could partly muddle zero-insertion analyses.

The receptor was derived from a newborn girl in good health. The material sequenced was cord blood. The rearrangement uses TRBV7-9 and TRBJ2-1; TRBD1 matches at 9 bases. The CDR3, as DNA: TGCGCCAGCAGCTTACGGACAGGGGTCAATGAGCAGTTCTTC. Translating gives CASSLRTGVNEQFF.